Given below is one T cell receptor (beta chain) in context. This sample stems from a study of blood T cell repertoires in COVID-19. Study-level information: Samples of COVID-19 (acute and convalescent) were obtained from the United States, Italy and Spain. PBMCs, B-cell-depleted T cells, or T cells were the source of the cDNA or gDNA that made up the material.

The length of the CDR3 is 16 residues. Trimming removed 4 bases from V and 0 bases from J; junction bases left unmatched: 5. Germline lookup yields CDR1 LNHDA and CDR2 SQIVND (reference sequence). Participants had their cohort set by participant-reported clinical history. Produced via immunoSEQ multiplex PCR; TCRdb's table is partial and in-frame only. Seen here are 300,000 to 400,000 clones, more than 75% observed once, and the top ten hold around 0.97%. Sequenced input: PBMCs or T cells enriched from blood (not recorded which). This clonotype was sampled from a woman aged 25 to 39 with acute COVID-19. The V call is TRBV19, the J call TRBJ2-1, with 8 bases aligning to TRBD1. The CDR3 sequence is CASSTTDRGSYNEQFF. For the CDR3, the DNA is TGTGCCAGTAGTACCACAGACAGGGGCTCCTACAATGAGCAGTTCTTC.